The 21 T cell receptor beta chains below all came from one sample that was sequenced in a study of blood T cell repertoires in COVID-19. Libraries were prepared by immunoSEQ multiplex PCR; TCRdb keeps only in-frame clonotypes and omits some of them. Of 150,000 to 200,000 clones listed, 86% are singletons. Material for sequencing was peripheral blood. The receptors were sampled from a woman in her seventies with acute or convalescent COVID-19.

The rearrangement joins TRBV5-1 to TRBJ1-2; perhaps TRBD1 as D (5 bases). The CDR3 totals 13 residues. Germline-derived CDR1 and CDR2 are SGHRS and YFSETQ. V lost 1 base, J lost 8 bases, and 12 bases lay in between. Here the CDR3 DNA reads TGCGCCAGCAGCTTGAATGGGGCGGAGGGCTACACCTTC. Translating gives CASSLNGAEGYTF. The full variable domain, completed using reference TRBV5-1 and TRBJ1-2, is KAGVTQTPRYLIKTRGQQVTLSCSPISGHRSVSWYQQTPGQGLQFLFEYFSETQRNKGNFPGRFSGRQFSNSRSEMNVSTLELGDSALYLCASSLNGAEGYTFGSGTRLTVV.

The chain joins TRBV29-1 to TRBJ2-7; TRBD2 might be the D (6 bases). Germline CDR1 is SQVTM and CDR2 is ANQGSEA. Trimming removed 4 bases from V and 5 bases from J, with 12 bases in between. This CDR3 has 12 amino acids. The CDR3 here is CSVALANNEQYF. CDR3 bases: TGCAGCGTTGCGCTAGCGAACAACGAGCAGTACTTC.

This chain joins TRBV5-1 and TRBJ1-3, with D possibly matching TRBD1 (6 bases). The CDR3 has 16 amino acids. Trimming shortened V by 0 bases and J by 0 bases, and 10 bases separated the two germline ends. Per the germline V gene, CDR1 is SGHRS and CDR2 is YFSETQ. The CDR3 coding sequence is TGCGCCAGCAGCTTGGGCCGGGACACCTCTGGAAACACCATATATTTT. Translated: CASSLGRDTSGNTIYF.

The V and J genes are TRBV27 and TRBJ1-1; 8 bases fit TRBD1. Germline loops: CDR1 MNHEY, CDR2 SMNVEV (reference sequence). This CDR3 is built from 15 residues. V gave up 6 bases and J gave up 4 bases; unmatched junction bases: 10. The CDR3 loop reads CASSSTDRVGTEAFF. Written as DNA, the CDR3 is TGTGCCAGCAGCTCCACGGACAGGGTGGGCACTGAAGCTTTCTTT.

CDR3: CSASKGTSGSHRFYEQYF. The CDR3 coding sequence is TGCAGTGCTAGTAAGGGGACTAGCGGGAGCCACAGATTCTACGAGCAGTACTTC. The rearrangement joins TRBV20-1 to TRBJ2-7, with 14 bases aligning to TRBD2. J lost 3 bases, V lost 3 bases, and 13 bases had no gene match. The CDR3 contains 18 residues. CDR1 and CDR2 from the germline V gene are DFQATT and SNEGSKA (reference sequence).

The chain links TRBV5-4 to TRBJ2-3; the match to TRBD2 covers 12 bases. Germline V gene lookup returns CDR1 SGHNT and CDR2 YYREEE (reference sequence). The V and J ends lost 6 bases and 8 bases, in that order; junction bases with no gene match: 7. This CDR3 region has 14 residues. In DNA form, the CDR3 reads TGTGCCAGCACGACTAGCGGGGGCCGTGGTACGCAGTATTTT. Translating it yields CASTTSGGRGTQYF.

This clone has a handful of counts. This chain uses TRBV18 with TRBJ1-6; TRBD1 matches at 7 bases. CDR1 and CDR2 from the germline V gene are KGHSH and LQKENI. The CDR3 spans 14 residues. J was trimmed by 6 bases and V by 3 bases; bases with no gene match: 2. The CDR3 spells CASSPGQTNSPLHF. The CDR3 bases are TGTGCCAGCTCACCGGGACAGACTAATTCACCCCTCCACTTT.

The chain recombines TRBV18 with TRBJ1-1, with D tentatively TRBD1 (5 bases). Germline V CDR1 and CDR2: KGHSH, LQKENI. This CDR3 has 15 residues. V lost 6 bases to trimming and J lost 0 bases, with 14 bases between them. CDR3 loop: CASSRGGEVNTEAFF. The CDR3, as DNA: TGTGCCAGCTCCCGGGGAGGGGAGGTGAACACTGAAGCTTTCTTT.

The rearrangement joins TRBV5-1 to TRBJ2-7; TRBD2 agrees at 10 bases. Trimming removed 5 bases from V and 6 bases from J; junction bases left unmatched: 14. Germline lookup yields CDR1 SGHRS and CDR2 YFSETQ. This CDR3 contains 16 residues. The CDR3 spells CASSSPSGRAAGEQYF. CDR3 nucleotide sequence: TGCGCCAGCAGTTCTCCCAGCGGGAGGGCCGCGGGCGAGCAGTACTTC.

The chain uses TRBV19 and TRBJ1-5; D gene unclear. This CDR3 has 12 residues. Germline V gives CDR1 LNHDA, CDR2 SQIVND (reference sequence). Trimming shortened V by 9 bases and J by 2 bases, and 8 bases separated the two germline ends. In DNA, the CDR3 is TGTGCCAGCAGGCGGGGCAATCAGCCCCAGCATTTT. Its translation is CASRRGNQPQHF.

The gene calls are TRBV7-2 and TRBJ1-1; D unclear. CDR1 is SGHTA, CDR2 FQGNSA, per germline. The germline V and J ends were trimmed by 6 bases and 0 bases, with 8 bases remaining between them. The CDR3 spans 13 residues. The CDR3 loop is CASSTEVNTEAFF. For the CDR3, the DNA is TGTGCCAGCAGTACTGAGGTGAACACTGAAGCTTTCTTT.

V gene TRBV7-3 combines with J gene TRBJ2-7, with 13 bases identical to TRBD2. In germline, CDR1 is SGHTA, CDR2 FQGTGA. The CDR3 length is 18 residues. V lost 4 bases to trimming and J lost 6 bases; unmatched junction nucleotides: 15. For the CDR3, the DNA is TGTGCCAGCAGCTCCAGAGGGGCAACCGGGACTAGCGGGACCGAGCAGTACTTC. Its protein is CASSSRGATGTSGTEQYF. The full variable domain, in which reference TRBV7-3 and TRBJ2-7 provide the parts outside the CDR3, is GAGVSQTPSNKVTEKGKYVELRCDPISGHTALYWYRQSLGQGPEFLIYFQGTGAADDSGLPNDRFFAVRPEGSVSTLKIQRTERGDSAVYLCASSSRGATGTSGTEQYFGPGTRLTVT.

V is TRBV7-2 and J is TRBJ1-4; 8 positions match TRBD1. There are 14 residues in the CDR3. Germline assignment: CDR1 SGHTA and CDR2 FQGNSA. V was pared by 3 bases and J by 8 bases, with 5 bases of the junction left unmatched. CDR3 residues: CASSLTGVVEKLFF. In DNA form, the CDR3 reads TGTGCCAGCAGCTTGACAGGGGTAGTGGAAAAACTGTTTTTT.

The chain carries TRBV6-5 and TRBJ2-2; D may be TRBD1 (5 bases). The CDR3 covers 13 residues. The germline V and J ends were trimmed by 6 bases and 6 bases, with 11 bases remaining between them. Germline-derived CDR1 and CDR2 are MNHEY and SVGAGI. Here the CDR3 reads CASRETEAGELFF. In DNA, the CDR3 is TGTGCCAGCAGGGAGACAGAGGCCGGGGAGCTGTTTTTT.

The chain couples TRBV16 to TRBJ1-2; tentatively, D is TRBD1 (5 bases). CDR3 length equals 16 residues. The germline V gene encodes CDR1 KGHSY and CDR2 FQNENV. V lost 4 bases and J 0 bases, leaving 15 bases between the germline ends. The CDR3 here is CASSRLGREANYGYTF. The DNA for the CDR3 is TGTGCCAGCAGCCGCCTTGGCAGGGAAGCTAACTATGGCTACACCTTC.

The chain recombines TRBV18 with TRBJ1-1; 7 bases agree with TRBD1. Germline V CDR1 and CDR2: KGHSH, LQKENI. Unmatched junction bases numbered 2, after V lost 4 bases and J lost 3 bases. The CDR3 length is 13 residues. This chain's CDR3 is CASSQGADTEAFF. The CDR3 DNA is TGTGCCAGCTCACAGGGGGCCGACACTGAAGCTTTCTTT.

The gene calls are TRBV12-3 or TRBV12-4 and TRBJ2-7, with 7 bases that match TRBD2. The CDR3 is 13 amino acids. The ends lost 8 bases at V and 6 bases at J; junction bases unmatched: 10. CDR3 loop: CASQGGRAGEQYF. In DNA form, the CDR3 reads TGTGCCAGCCAGGGAGGGAGGGCCGGCGAGCAGTACTTC.

The chain uses TRBV12-3 or TRBV12-4 and TRBJ1-1; perhaps TRBD1 as D (6 bases). The CDR3 covers 13 residues. V lost 7 bases to trimming and J lost 3 bases, with 12 bases between them. The CDR3 bases are TGTGCCAGCACCCTTGGACAGTACACTGAAGCTTTCTTT. Protein product: CASTLGQYTEAFF.

The chain has TRBV5-4 and TRBJ2-2, with TRBD2 as a possible D gene (6 bases). This CDR3 has 14 residues. Looked up from germline, CDR1 is SGHNT and CDR2 is YYREEE (reference sequence). V lost 4 bases and J 3 bases, leaving 10 bases between the germline ends. This CDR3 reads CASSREIDTGELFF. DNA for the CDR3: TGTGCCAGCAGCCGGGAGATAGACACCGGGGAGCTGTTTTTT.

The chain carries TRBV27 and TRBJ1-5, with 10 bases matching TRBD1. Germline CDR1 reads MNHEY; CDR2 reads SMNVEV (reference sequence). This CDR3 is built from 15 residues. With V trimmed by 5 bases and J by 5 bases, 6 bases remained unmatched. This CDR3 is CASSNTGQGYQPQHF. In nucleotides, the CDR3 is TGTGCCAGCAGTAACACGGGACAGGGGTATCAGCCCCAGCATTTT.

J is TRBJ2-7 and V is TRBV28, with TRBD1 matching 7 bases. V was pared by 6 bases and J by 0 bases, with 2 bases of the junction left unmatched. Per germline, CDR1 MDHEN and CDR2 SYDVKM. The CDR3 has 13 amino acids. The CDR3, as DNA: TGTGCCAGCAGGGGACAGACCTCCTACGAGCAGTACTTC. Its protein product is CASRGQTSYEQYF.